A few counts support the clone carrying this T cell receptor beta chain. This specimen belongs to a study of patients and donors after allogeneic stem cell transplantation. Germline V CDR1 and CDR2: SGHVS, FNYEAQ. V was clipped by 0 bases and J by 0 bases, with 6 bases between them. CDR3 length equals 16 residues. A single record per CDR3 protein comes from TCRdb applying MiXCR to the RT-PCR reads. The repertoire holds about 410,000 distinct CDR3 sequences, more than 15% seen once, with 7.2% in the top ten. Specimen: blood, either unsorted or a sorted T cell fraction (not recorded which). The chain joins TRBV7-6 to TRBJ2-6; D ambiguous. The receptor comes from a human donor who was either an allogeneic HSCT recipient or a stem cell or donor lymphocyte infusion donor (not recorded which). It is not recorded whose cells these are; they may come from a transplant donor. The CDR3 spells CASSLAPYSGANVLTF. DNA of the CDR3: TGTGCCAGCAGCTTAGCCCCGTACTCTGGGGCCAACGTCCTGACTTTC.